This T cell receptor (beta chain) was captured in a study of blood T cell repertoires in COVID-19. In the study overall: From T cells, B-cell-depleted T cells, or PBMCs came the material, which was cDNA or gDNA.

Assay used: immunoSEQ multiplex PCR; TCRdb lists only in-frame clones, some missing. The table includes roughly 220,000 clones, approximately 80% detected once. All enrollees were about 18 to 100 years old and from roughly 26 US areas. Clinical history as reported by participants underpinned cohort assignment. The germline V gene has CDR1 SNHLY and CDR2 FYNNEI. CDR3 size: 15 residues. Trimming took 0 bases from V and 4 from J, leaving 11 bases between them. This clonotype was sampled from a woman in her forties with acute COVID-19. Sequenced sample: PBMCs or T cells enriched from blood (not recorded which). This chain links TRBV2 with TRBJ2-3, with TRBD1 as a possible D gene (6 bases). DNA for the CDR3: TGTGCCAGCAGTGAAGCTCATTGGGGGCCAGATACGCAGTATTTT. Its protein product is CASSEAHWGPDTQYF.